What follows are 16 T cell receptor beta chains derived from one specimen sequenced in a study of cytomegalovirus exposure and HLA in healthy donors. The PCR made use of 60 Vbeta and 13 Jbeta primers. Here immunoSEQ multiplex PCR was the method, and the copy in TCRdb shows in-frame clones only, minus some. The profile covers 100,000 to 150,000 clones, with about three quarters appearing a single time and approximately 3.5% taken by the ten largest. Sequencing was performed on PBMCs. These receptors were collected from a man aged 25-40 years in good health and CMV-seronegative.

Regarding this clone: The junction does not match germline at one end; this may be a read error. The V and J genes are TRBV7-9 and TRBJ2-2; D unresolved. CDR1 SEHNR and CDR2 FQNEAQ come from the germline V gene (reference sequence). CDR3 length: 11 residues. The DNA for the CDR3 is TGTTCCAGCAGCGTAACCGGGGAGCTGTTTTTT. Translating gives CSSSVTGELFF.

V gene TRBV6-6 combines with J gene TRBJ1-5; 7 bases match TRBD1. Germline V CDR1 and CDR2: MNHNY, SVGAGI (reference sequence). The V and J ends lost 2 bases and 6 bases, in that order; junction bases with no gene match: 7. This CDR3 has 15 residues. CDR3 loop: CASSYRGPRSQPQHF. The CDR3 DNA reads TGTGCCAGCAGTTACAGGGGGCCCCGAAGTCAGCCCCAGCATTTT.

This clone showed up just a few times. The chain carries TRBV28 and TRBJ1-1, with a possible D match to TRBD1 (5 bases). The CDR3 sequence is 15 residues long. V dropped 6 bases and J dropped 5 bases, with 19 bases sitting between them. CDR1 is MDHEN, CDR2 SYDVKM, per germline. CDR3 nucleotide sequence: TGTGCCAGCAGCTACAGGACATACCCGATTACTGAAGCTTTCTTT. Encoded protein: CASSYRTYPITEAFF. The full variable domain, in which reference TRBV28 and TRBJ1-1 provide the parts outside the CDR3, is DVKVTQSSRYLVKRTGEKVFLECVQDMDHENMFWYRQDPGLGLRLIYFSYDVKMKEKGDIPEGYSVSREKKERFSLILESASTNQTSMYLCASSYRTYPITEAFFGQGTRLTVV.

This chain joins TRBV6-5 and TRBJ1-2; D is uncertain. Germline V gene lookup returns CDR1 MNHEY and CDR2 SVGAGI. Trimming pared 0 bases from V and 8 bases from J, leaving 10 bases between. The CDR3 loop spans 13 amino acids. The CDR3 loop is CASSYSPSGGYTF. The CDR3 DNA follows: TGTGCCAGCAGTTACTCGCCAAGCGGCGGCTACACCTTC.

This chain links TRBV30 with TRBJ1-4, with 10 bases aligning to TRBD1. CDR3 length: 15 residues. Germline V lookup: CDR1 GTSNPN, CDR2 SVGIG (reference sequence). The V segment lost 3 bases and the J segment 3 bases; nucleotides outside the gene matches: 4. The CDR3 loop is CAWRGTGVANEKLFF. The CDR3 nucleotides are TGTGCCTGGAGAGGGACAGGGGTAGCTAATGAAAAACTGTTTTTT.

This clone was found once. The chain links TRBV5-1 to TRBJ2-3; no reliable D call. Trimming pared 0 bases from V and 6 bases from J, leaving 14 bases between. Germline lookup yields CDR1 SGHRS and CDR2 YFSETQ. The CDR3 has 15 residues. The CDR3 DNA sequence: TGCGCCAGCAGCTTGGGAACAGCCCGAGATGATACGCAGTATTTT. It yields the protein CASSLGTARDDTQYF.

The chain is built from TRBV7-3 and TRBJ2-2, with 9 bases identical to TRBD2. This CDR3 contains 15 residues. The germline gives CDR1 SGHTA, CDR2 FQGTGA. The trim removed 1 base at V and 6 bases at J, leaving 3 bases unmatched. The CDR3 sequence is CASSLNPSGAGELFF. For the CDR3, the DNA is TGTGCCAGCAGCTTAAATCCTAGCGGGGCCGGGGAGCTGTTTTTT.

The chain is built from TRBV28 and TRBJ1-6, with a possible D match to TRBD1 (5 bases). The CDR3 runs to 16 residues. The V and J ends lost 7 bases and 14 bases respectively, with 27 bases between them. The germline V gene encodes CDR1 MDHEN and CDR2 SYDVKM. This CDR3 reads CASTPSGEGVLRALHF. The DNA for the CDR3 is TGTGCCAGCACCCCTTCGGGGGAAGGGGTTTTGAGAGCCCTCCACTTT.

This sequence joins TRBV10-3 and TRBJ2-1; 9 nucleotides agree with TRBD1. Per germline, CDR1 ENHRY and CDR2 SYGVKD. After removal of 10 bases from V and 5 bases from J, the junction contained 9 bases not matched to a gene. This CDR3 spans 14 amino acids. The CDR3 DNA reads as TGTGCCACCAAGACAGGGGGACTCAACAATGAGCAGTTCTTC. This gives the protein CATKTGGLNNEQFF.

V and J are TRBV7-9 and TRBJ2-7; D unresolved. The CDR3 is 14 residues long. Trimming took 0 bases from V and 2 from J, leaving 8 bases between them. From germline, CDR1 is SEHNR and CDR2 FQNEAQ (reference sequence). The DNA for the CDR3 is TGTGCCAGCAGCTTAGCGCAGGCCGCCTACGAGCAGTACTTC. It yields the protein CASSLAQAAYEQYF.

To note about this clone: This sample includes further DNA sequences coding for the same CDR3. The rearrangement links TRBV5-1 to TRBJ1-5; 7 bases map to TRBD1. The CDR3 consists of 14 residues. The germline CDR1 and CDR2 sequences are SGHRS and YFSETQ. Trimming cost V 4 bases and J 3 bases; bases outside gene matches: 4. DNA for the CDR3: TGCGCCAGCAGCCCGGGACAGCCCAATCAGCCCCAGCATTTT. This sequence encodes CASSPGQPNQPQHF. The full variable domain, in which reference TRBV5-1 and TRBJ1-5 provide the parts outside the CDR3, is KAGVTQTPRYLIKTRGQQVTLSCSPISGHRSVSWYQQTPGQGLQFLFEYFSETQRNKGNFPGRFSGRQFSNSRSEMNVSTLELGDSALYLCASSPGQPNQPQHFGDGTRLSIL.

The rearrangement links TRBV27 to TRBJ2-7, with 8 bases that match TRBD1. The CDR3 length is 16 residues. Unmatched junction bases numbered 6, after V lost 2 bases and J lost 0 bases. The germline CDR1 and CDR2 sequences are MNHEY and SMNVEV (reference sequence). The CDR3 sequence: CASSLLGQGSSYEQYF. The CDR3 nucleotides are TGTGCCAGCAGTTTACTAGGACAGGGCAGCTCCTACGAGCAGTACTTC.

CDR3 in DNA: TGTGCCAGCAGCAGAGGGACTAGCGGGGGGGCAGAGACTGCGACAGATACGCAGTATTTT. Translated: CASSRGTSGGAETATDTQYF. This rearrangement joins TRBV7-3 to TRBJ2-3; TRBD2 matches at 16 bases. The CDR3 has 20 residues. The J segment lost 3 bases and the V segment lost 5 bases, leaving 14 bases of the junction unmatched. Germline V gives CDR1 SGHTA, CDR2 FQGTGA.

The rearrangement joins TRBV30 to TRBJ2-3; TRBD2 agrees at 8 bases. There are 14 residues in the CDR3. Germline V CDR1 and CDR2: GTSNPN, SVGIG (reference sequence). V lost 4 bases, J lost 3 bases, and 6 bases stayed unmatched. DNA for the CDR3: TGTGCCTGGACGGGGGGGCTTAGAACAGATACGCAGTATTTT. As protein: CAWTGGLRTDTQYF.

V and J are TRBV18 and TRBJ2-7; possible D gene TRBD1, 5 bases. CDR1 is KGHSH and CDR2 is LQKENI in the germline V gene. The V end was cut by 2 bases, the J end by 3 bases, with 17 bases between. The length of the CDR3 is 16 residues. The CDR3 here is CASSPIVGVGIYEQYF. In DNA, the CDR3 is TGTGCCAGCTCACCAATTGTAGGGGTCGGTATCTACGAGCAGTACTTC.

The CDR3 here is CASSLQGGPGEQYF. CDR3 bases: TGTGCCAGCAGCTTACAAGGGGGCCCGGGGGAGCAGTACTTC. The V gene is TRBV7-9, the J gene TRBJ2-7, with 7 bases identical to TRBD1. The CDR3 consists of 14 residues. V shed 2 bases, J shed 7 bases, and the junction held 8 bases outside the gene matches. Germline CDR1 is SEHNR and CDR2 is FQNEAQ (reference sequence).